The clone carrying this TCR beta chain has only one observation. At the deep level, the assay was run. Here immunoSEQ multiplex PCR was the method, and the copy in TCRdb shows in-frame clones only, minus some. The sample holds about 2.4 million clones, more than 90% seen once. The sample belongs to a study of shared clonotypes between healthy human individuals. Study background: The people who gave samples were a couple of women and a few men aged 18 to 49. Per-donor plates numbered three CD4 naive, three CD4 memory, two CD8 naive and one CD8 memory.

Sample: naive CD4+ T cells sorted from blood. Noted subset: CD45RA+ positively selected. This TCR came from a man aged 18 to 35 in good health.

The CDR3 DNA reads TGTGCCAGCAGCTTGGGGGCGGGACCGCTACCCACAGATACGCAGTATTTT. Translating it yields CASSLGAGPLPTDTQYF. The chain carries TRBV7-9 and TRBJ2-3; tentatively, D is TRBD1 or TRBD2 (6 bases each). Germline V gives CDR1 SEHNR, CDR2 FQNEAQ (reference sequence). The germline V and J ends were trimmed by 3 bases and 2 bases, with 18 bases remaining between them. The CDR3 sequence is 17 residues long.